This T cell receptor beta chain was retrieved from a study of OX40 agonist ivuxolimab in advanced cancers. Libraries were prepared by immunoSEQ multiplex PCR; TCRdb keeps only in-frame clonotypes and omits some of them. The sample has 90,000 to 100,000 clones, approximately 83% seen once. This clone was observed many times. This CDR3 region has 11 residues. Germline V gene sequence: CDR1 MDHEN, CDR2 SYDVKM. V lost 3 bases and J lost 9, with 6 bases in between. The sequence was collected from an adult with an advanced solid tumor such as melanoma, head and neck, liver or kidney cancer. The sequenced sample was CD4+ or CD8+ T cells sorted from blood, obtained in a trial of the OX40 agonist ivuxolimab. This chain links TRBV28 with TRBJ1-5; D remains ambiguous. This CDR3 reads CASSLGGPQHF. The CDR3 DNA is TGTGCCAGCAGTTTGGGTGGGCCCCAGCATTTT.